Following are 30 T cell receptor beta chains from one sample sequenced in a study of OX40 agonist ivuxolimab in advanced cancers. The method was the immunoSEQ multiplex PCR assay. Drawn from immuneACCESS, this table holds only the in-frame rearrangements with V and J called that TCRdb kept. Clones are partly lost; checked studies trace under half to an unresolved V gene and leave the rest unexplained. For this sample the table gives some 27,000 clones, of which over 75% were detected only once. More than 20% of the sample lies in the top ten. The sequencing here drew on CD4+ or CD8+ T cells sorted from blood, taken in a trial of the OX40 agonist ivuxolimab. Receptors originate from an adult with an advanced solid tumor such as melanoma, head and neck, liver or kidney cancer.

The chain recombines TRBV7-6 with TRBJ2-5; D is undetermined. This CDR3 is built from 15 residues. Germline CDR1 reads SGHVS; CDR2 reads FNYEAQ. Trimming cost V 1 base and J 5 bases, with 14 bases left between them. The CDR3, as DNA: TGTGCCAGCAGCTTAGGGGGTGGGCTGGGGGAGACCCAGTACTTC. Its protein is CASSLGGGLGETQYF.

The rearrangement joins TRBV28 to TRBJ1-3; possible D gene TRBD1, 6 bases. V lost 5 bases, J lost 1 base, and 15 bases lay in between. The CDR3 contains 16 residues. Germline CDR1 reads MDHEN; CDR2 reads SYDVKM. The CDR3 sequence: CASSPPRDISGNTIYF. CDR3 DNA: TGTGCCAGCAGTCCACCCCGGGACATTTCTGGAAACACCATATATTTT.

The chain links TRBV19 to TRBJ1-1; 8 nucleotides align to TRBD1. Germline V gene sequence: CDR1 LNHDA, CDR2 SQIVND (reference sequence). The CDR3 totals 14 residues. The J segment lost 5 bases and the V segment lost 5 bases, leaving 7 bases of the junction unmatched. The CDR3 loop is CASSLGQGWTEAFF. CDR3 in DNA: TGTGCCAGTAGTTTAGGACAGGGTTGGACTGAAGCTTTCTTT.

V and J are TRBV10-3 and TRBJ2-4, with 7 bases fitting TRBD1. The V segment lost 8 bases and the J segment 7 bases; nucleotides outside the gene matches: 8. This CDR3 is 13 amino acids long. In germline, CDR1 is ENHRY, CDR2 SYGVKD. The CDR3 sequence is CAIAGTEKNIQYF. CDR3 DNA: TGTGCCATCGCAGGGACAGAGAAGAACATTCAGTACTTC.

As concerns this clone: It is unclear where the CDR3 begins or ends on the DNA, so no DNA is shown, and the CDR3 is as TCRdb lists it. V gene TRBV7-6 combines with J gene TRBJ2-3; the table's D call of TRBD2 was not tested on the DNA. Germline CDR1 and CDR2: SGHVS and FNYEAQ. A total of 15 residues make up the CDR3, ends included. CDR3 sequence: CASSSSVVSTDTQYF.

The rearrangement links TRBV19 to TRBJ2-7; D is perhaps TRBD1 (5 bases). Germline assignment: CDR1 LNHDA and CDR2 SQIVND (reference sequence). The CDR3 has 15 residues. Trimming removed 6 bases at V and 3 bases at J, with 18 bases between. The CDR3 spells CASRSAAGNIYEQYF. CDR3 in DNA: TGTGCCAGTAGAAGTGCGGCAGGGAACATCTACGAGCAGTACTTC.

The chain uses TRBV7-8 and TRBJ1-1; the D is unclear. Per germline, CDR1 SGHVS and CDR2 FQNEAQ. The CDR3 covers 13 residues. The V and J ends lost 4 bases and 7 bases respectively, with 13 bases between them. The CDR3 sequence: CASSSLIGDEAFF. For the CDR3, the DNA is TGTGCCAGCAGCTCGCTTATTGGAGATGAAGCTTTCTTT. Together with reference TRBV7-8 and TRBJ1-1, the CDR3 gives the full variable domain: GAGVSQSPRYKVAKRGQDVALRCDPISGHVSLFWYQQALGQGPEFLTYFQNEAQLDKSGLPSDRFFAERPEGSVSTLKIQRTQQEDSAVYLCASSSLIGDEAFFGQGTRLTVV.

This clone has a single count. The genes are TRBV5-6 and TRBJ2-3, with 12 bases identical to TRBD1. This CDR3 is built from 16 residues. Germline CDR1 reads SGHDT; CDR2 reads YYEEEE. J lost 2 bases, V lost 4 bases, and 5 bases had no gene match. The CDR3: CASSPGTGGFTDTQYF. The CDR3 bases are TGTGCCAGCAGCCCAGGGACAGGGGGCTTCACAGATACGCAGTATTTT.

This clone has only one observation. The gene calls are TRBV10-3 and TRBJ2-5, with D possibly TRBD2 on 5 matching bases. Matching the DNA end better, TRBJ2-7 makes the J call doubtful. Germline V CDR1 and CDR2: ENHRY, SYGVKD. The CDR3 consists of 13 residues. The CDR3 protein is CAIRDDGLYEQYF. The CDR3 DNA sequence: TGTGCCATCAGGGACGATGGACTTTACGAGCAGTACTTC.

The chain uses TRBV6-5 and TRBJ2-7, with no clear D. Germline assignment: CDR1 MNHEY and CDR2 SVGAGI. Trimming left V 2 bases short and J 1 base short, with 6 bases between. This CDR3 spans 13 amino acids. The CDR3 DNA sequence: TGTGCCAGCAGTTACATGCTTTCCTACGAGCAGTACTTC. Residues: CASSYMLSYEQYF.

The J gene is TRBJ1-3, the V gene TRBV7-9; TRBD1 agrees at 7 bases. The CDR3 has 16 amino acids. V was pared by 5 bases and J by 2 bases, with 9 bases of the junction left unmatched. Germline V gene data show CDR1 as SEHNR and CDR2 as FQNEAQ (reference sequence). The CDR3 here is CASSTIGTATGNTIYF. The CDR3 DNA reads TGTGCCAGCAGCACCATCGGGACAGCTACTGGAAACACCATATATTTT.

This clone was counted only a few times. This chain connects TRBV7-6 to TRBJ2-7; D might be TRBD2 (5 bases). This CDR3 has 13 residues. Deletions cut 5 bases from V and 6 bases from J, with 14 bases between. Germline CDR1 reads SGHVS; CDR2 reads FNYEAQ. The CDR3 region is CASSPGRRGEQYF. The DNA of the CDR3 is TGTGCCAGCAGCCCGGGGAGACGCGGCGAGCAGTACTTC.

The chain couples TRBV14 to TRBJ2-7; D possibly uses TRBD1 or TRBD2 (5 bases each). The CDR3 has 15 residues. The V end was cut by 0 bases, the J end by 3 bases, with 12 bases between. CDR1 is SGHDN, CDR2 FVKESK, per germline. The CDR3 sequence: CASSQEWGTFYEQYF. CDR3 DNA sequence: TGTGCCAGCAGCCAAGAATGGGGGACCTTCTACGAGCAGTACTTC.

The chain combines TRBV19 with TRBJ1-3; D gene ambiguous. This CDR3 region has 14 residues. V was trimmed by 3 bases and J by 0 bases, leaving 6 bases between them. CDR1 is LNHDA, CDR2 SQIVND, per germline (reference sequence). CDR3 DNA: TGTGCCAGTAGTATCCCCAGCTCTGGAAACACCATATATTTT. Amino acids: CASSIPSSGNTIYF.

The chain employs TRBV29-1 and TRBJ2-3, with 12 bases aligning to TRBD2. This CDR3 has 17 residues. Germline V gives CDR1 SQVTM, CDR2 ANQGSEA. The V and J ends lost 1 base and 3 bases, in that order; junction bases with no gene match: 8. The CDR3 loop reads CSVEGRLAGGPTDTQYF. CDR3 DNA: TGCAGCGTTGAAGGCCGGCTAGCGGGAGGGCCAACAGATACGCAGTATTTT.

There are a few counts of this clone. The V and J genes are TRBV30 and TRBJ1-3; D remains unclear. Germline V CDR1 and CDR2: GTSNPN, SVGIG (reference sequence). The CDR3 consists of 17 residues. V was clipped by 1 base and J by 2 bases, with 18 bases between them. CDR3: CAWSGTGEGRTGNTIYF. DNA for the CDR3: TGTGCCTGGAGTGGGACGGGAGAAGGCAGGACTGGAAACACCATATATTTT.

The chain employs TRBV7-8 and TRBJ2-7; 12 bases agree with TRBD2. The CDR3 has 15 residues. Looked up from germline, CDR1 is SGHVS and CDR2 is FQNEAQ. With V trimmed by 6 bases and J by 0 bases, 3 bases remained unmatched. The CDR3 spells CASSGLAGSSYEQYF. The CDR3 DNA is TGTGCCAGCAGTGGACTAGCGGGAAGCTCCTACGAGCAGTACTTC.

This clone was seen a few times. The V gene is TRBV27, the J gene TRBJ1-1, with D possibly matching TRBD1 (5 bases). CDR3 length: 17 residues. Germline-derived CDR1 and CDR2 are MNHEY and SMNVEV (reference sequence). Trimming stripped 4 bases from V and 0 bases from J, with 18 bases between. The CDR3 protein is CASSSGVLKFMNTEAFF. DNA for the CDR3: TGTGCCAGCAGTTCGGGGGTGCTGAAGTTCATGAACACTGAAGCTTTCTTT.

J is TRBJ2-1 and V is TRBV19, with TRBD2 matching 12 bases. The CDR3 spans 17 residues. After removal of 5 bases from V and 4 bases from J, the junction contained 9 bases not matched to a gene. CDR1 and CDR2 from the germline V gene are LNHDA and SQIVND (reference sequence). Written as DNA, the CDR3 is TGTGCCAGTAGTCGACTAGCGGGAGCAGACCTGTACAATGAGCAGTTCTTC. Translation gives CASSRLAGADLYNEQFF.

This chain links TRBV4-1 with TRBJ2-1; TRBD2 aligns across 8 bases. V was pared by 3 bases and J by 1 base, with 8 bases of the junction left unmatched. Germline CDR1 MGHRA, CDR2 YSYEKL. This CDR3 has 17 amino acids. CDR3 nucleotides: TGCGCCAGCAGCCACCAGCCGGGACTAGAATCCTACAATGAGCAGTTCTTC. Its translation is CASSHQPGLESYNEQFF.

This chain joins TRBV29-1 and TRBJ2-7, with TRBD2 identical over 12 bases. The ends lost 6 bases at V and 3 bases at J; junction bases unmatched: 6. Germline V gene data show CDR1 as SQVTM and CDR2 as ANQGSEA. The CDR3 consists of 14 residues. CDR3 sequence reads: CSVRLAGAYYEQYF. The CDR3 coding sequence is TGCAGCGTCCGACTAGCGGGAGCTTACTACGAGCAGTACTTC.

The rearrangement joins TRBV6-1 to TRBJ1-2, with 7 bases that match TRBD1. The CDR3 loop spans 15 amino acids. J was trimmed by 5 bases and V by 6 bases; bases with no gene match: 12. In germline, CDR1 is MNHNS, CDR2 SASEGT. The CDR3 loop is CASRDATGTVYGYTF. Here the CDR3 DNA reads TGTGCCAGCAGGGATGCCACAGGGACAGTATATGGCTACACCTTC.

The chain uses TRBV2 and TRBJ2-6; a weak D match, TRBD1 (5 bases). Trimming removed 8 bases from V and 0 bases from J, with 14 bases in between. This CDR3 has 16 amino acids. Germline CDR1 and CDR2: SNHLY and FYNNEI. In DNA, the CDR3 is TGTGCCAGCCTGGATGCAGGGTTCTCTGGGGCCAACGTCCTGACTTTC. Protein sequence: CASLDAGFSGANVLTF.

The chain employs TRBV18 and TRBJ1-3, with unresolved D. The V end was cut by 10 bases, the J end by 7 bases, with 23 bases between. The CDR3 length is 15 residues. Germline V gene lookup returns CDR1 KGHSH and CDR2 LQKENI. This CDR3 reads CATKEWNSETNTIYF. The CDR3 DNA sequence: TGTGCCACCAAAGAATGGAACAGTGAGACTAACACCATATATTTT.

The V call is TRBV6-4, the J call TRBJ2-3; the D is unclear. Germline V gives CDR1 MRHNA, CDR2 SNTAGT. The ends were cut back, 2 bases at V and 0 bases at J, with 9 bases in the middle. This CDR3 has 15 amino acids. CDR3 sequence reads: CASSDGLGSTDTQYF. The CDR3 DNA is TGTGCCAGCAGTGACGGGCTAGGGAGCACAGATACGCAGTATTTT.

The rearrangement links TRBV10-2 to TRBJ1-5; D might be TRBD1 (6 bases). The CDR3 length is 14 residues. Germline-derived CDR1 and CDR2 are WSHSY and SAAADI. The V gene lost 6 bases and the J gene lost 0 bases, with 9 bases spanning the gap. CDR3 region: CASRRGSSNQPQHF. CDR3 nucleotides: TGCGCCAGCAGGAGGGGGAGTAGCAATCAGCCCCAGCATTTT.

The chain combines TRBV10-3 with TRBJ1-5, with D maybe TRBD1 (6 bases). This CDR3 has 14 residues. Germline-derived CDR1 and CDR2 are ENHRY and SYGVKD. Trimming stripped 6 bases from V and 4 bases from J, with 13 bases between. The CDR3 spells CAISRGDGNQPQHF. Here the CDR3 DNA reads TGTGCCATCAGCAGGGGCGATGGTAATCAGCCCCAGCATTTT.

This chain joins TRBV30 and TRBJ2-2; D is unresolved. In germline, CDR1 is GTSNPN, CDR2 SVGIG (reference sequence). CDR3 length equals 12 residues. The V end was cut by 4 bases, the J end by 2 bases, with 5 bases between. The CDR3 nucleotides read TGTGCCTGGACCGAAAACACCGGGGAGCTGTTTTTT. As protein: CAWTENTGELFF.

CDR3 amino acids: CASTLSRTGAYEQYF. CDR3 DNA: TGTGCCAGCACCCTTTCTCGGACAGGGGCCTACGAGCAGTACTTC. This rearrangement joins TRBV28 to TRBJ2-7; 9 bases align to TRBD1. There are 15 residues in the CDR3. CDR1 and CDR2 (germline): MDHEN, SYDVKM. Trimming cost V 7 bases and J 2 bases; bases outside gene matches: 9.

The chain is built from TRBV2 and TRBJ2-2; weak D call: TRBD1 (5 bases). The CDR3 runs 17 residues. Germline V gene lookup returns CDR1 SNHLY and CDR2 FYNNEI. Trimming cost V 3 bases and J 0 bases, with 14 bases left between them. In DNA, the CDR3 is TGTGCCAGCAGTGAGGGCCAGACAGAGACGAACACCGGGGAGCTGTTTTTT. Protein product: CASSEGQTETNTGELFF.